This entry is about one T cell receptor beta chain. Its matching antigen is unknown. The sample is drawn from a study of T cell responses to AZD1222 COVID-19 vaccine. Sequenced by immunoSEQ multiplex PCR; TCRdb stores in-frame clones only, minus some. The sample has more than 70,000 clones, over 75% seen once. The CDR3 loop spans 17 amino acids. Germline CDR1 MDHEN, CDR2 SYDVKM. Trimming stripped 3 bases from V and 1 base from J, with 13 bases between. Study results and limitations: Receipt of two AZD1222 doses was followed by a rise in Spike-specific TCR breadth and depth. Targets within unmutated variant regions were reportedly found for nearly half of spike-specific TCRs. Only five or six AZD1222 recipients tested seropositive at baseline.

The sample in question was peripheral blood, obtained on day 0 of AZD1222 vaccination. This chain joins TRBV28 and TRBJ2-6; D is ambiguous. The source of this sequence is an adult in good health. CDR3 DNA: TGTGCCAGCAGTTTCGGGCTTATGGTATCTGGGGCCAACGTCCTGACTTTC. Translated: CASSFGLMVSGANVLTF.